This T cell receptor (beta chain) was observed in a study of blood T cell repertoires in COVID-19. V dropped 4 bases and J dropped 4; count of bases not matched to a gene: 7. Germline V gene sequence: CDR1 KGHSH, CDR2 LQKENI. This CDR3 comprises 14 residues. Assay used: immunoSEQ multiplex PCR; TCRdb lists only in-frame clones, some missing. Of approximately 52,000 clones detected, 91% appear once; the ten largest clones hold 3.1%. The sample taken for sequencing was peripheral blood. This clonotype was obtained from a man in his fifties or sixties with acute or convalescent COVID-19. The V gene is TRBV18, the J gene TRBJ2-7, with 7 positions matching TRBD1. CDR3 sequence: CASSRDSTEYEQYF. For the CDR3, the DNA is TGTGCCAGCTCACGGGACAGCACAGAATACGAGCAGTACTTC.